This T cell receptor (beta chain) came from a study of CD4 and CD8 cells across lung adenocarcinoma regions (dated by TCRdb to 2016 to 2018). A note on the overall study: The study compared tumor centers with tumor margins to examine intratumor heterogeneity of the T cell receptor repertoire.

Patients with localized lung adenocarcinoma, a subtype of non-small cell lung cancer, were used as donors. Samples were obtained from the centers of localized lung adenocarcinomas. For TCR repertoire analysis, CD4+ T cells from tumor tissue were profiled apart from CD8+ T cells. The germline V gene (reference sequence) specifies LGHDT as CDR1 and YNNKEL as CDR2. From its cysteine to its phenylalanine, the CDR3 spans 18 amino acids. Just the 54-base CDR3 DNA is kept, in frame starting at base 1. This clonotype has only one observation. No antigen is known for it. The junction and the germline gene differ at one end; a read error may be behind it. The receptor library was made with PCR. The reads were generated on a HiSeq X Ten. The raw public reads went through TCRdb reprocessing: fastp at Q25, MiXCR clone calling, in-frame beta chains kept. Merged by CDR3 protein, the rows form single entries marked with the most common genes and DNA. The sample records about 3,400 distinct CDR3 sequences, around 50% of which are singletons. The ten largest clones capture around a third of the sample.

This clonotype was obtained from a female donor with lung adenocarcinoma. The CD4 and CD8 labels of this study may be unreliable. The material sequenced was CD4+ T cells from the center of a lung tumor. Taken with the paper, the label for cell subset or site translates to: tumor center region. This chain joins TRBV3-1 to TRBJ2-6; 7 central nucleotides agree with TRBD1. The nucleotide sequence reads as follows: TGTGCCAGCAGCCCGATACCTTGGACAGGCTCTGGGGCCTACGTGCAGTCTTTC. It codes for CASSPIPWTGSGAYVQSF.